This T cell receptor beta chain was obtained from a study of cytomegalovirus exposure and HLA in healthy donors. Overall study results and limits: An analysis was carried out later, and it reportedly showed fewer N-insertions in an Asian-associated ancestry cluster than the approximately 670-donor mean. It was fewer than 200 TCR beta chains that were listed as cytomegalovirus-associated.

CDR3 size: 14 residues. The germline V gene encodes CDR1 SGHRS and CDR2 YFSETQ. Unmatched junction bases numbered 4, after V lost 2 bases and J lost 5 bases. PCR was performed using 60 Vbeta and 13 Jbeta primers. Profiling relied on immunoSEQ multiplex PCR, and the TCRdb table lists in-frame clones only, not all of them. The sample has approximately 130,000 clones, 75% to 90% seen once. A note on this clone: The antigen remains unidentified.

The chain carries TRBV5-1 and TRBJ2-7, with 10 nucleotides matching TRBD1. Sequencing used PBMCs. This clonotype was sampled from a man aged 40-55 years in good health and CMV-seronegative. CDR3 sequence reads: CASSFRDRGHEQYF. CDR3 bases: TGCGCCAGCAGCTTCCGGGACAGGGGACACGAGCAGTACTTC.